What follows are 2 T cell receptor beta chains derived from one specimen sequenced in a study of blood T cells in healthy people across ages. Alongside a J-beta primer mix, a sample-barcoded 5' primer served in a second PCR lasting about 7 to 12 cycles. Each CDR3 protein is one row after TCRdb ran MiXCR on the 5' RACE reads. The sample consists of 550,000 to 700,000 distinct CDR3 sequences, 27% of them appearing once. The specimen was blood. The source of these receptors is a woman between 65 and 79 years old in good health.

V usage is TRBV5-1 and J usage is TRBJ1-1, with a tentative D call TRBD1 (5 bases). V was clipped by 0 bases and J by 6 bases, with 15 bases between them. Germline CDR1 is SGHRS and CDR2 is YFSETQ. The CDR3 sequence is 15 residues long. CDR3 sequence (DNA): TGCGCCAGCAGCTTGGAAGGCAGGGAGATTTCTGAAGCTTTCTTT. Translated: CASSLEGREISEAFF.

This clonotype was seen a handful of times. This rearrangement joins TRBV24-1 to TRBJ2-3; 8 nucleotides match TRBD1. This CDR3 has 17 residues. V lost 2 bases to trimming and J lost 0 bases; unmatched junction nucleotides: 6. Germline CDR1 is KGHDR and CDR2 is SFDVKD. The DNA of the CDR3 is TGTGCCACCAGTGATTCGTGGACAGGGAGCAGCACAGATACGCAGTATTTT. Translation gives CATSDSWTGSSTDTQYF.